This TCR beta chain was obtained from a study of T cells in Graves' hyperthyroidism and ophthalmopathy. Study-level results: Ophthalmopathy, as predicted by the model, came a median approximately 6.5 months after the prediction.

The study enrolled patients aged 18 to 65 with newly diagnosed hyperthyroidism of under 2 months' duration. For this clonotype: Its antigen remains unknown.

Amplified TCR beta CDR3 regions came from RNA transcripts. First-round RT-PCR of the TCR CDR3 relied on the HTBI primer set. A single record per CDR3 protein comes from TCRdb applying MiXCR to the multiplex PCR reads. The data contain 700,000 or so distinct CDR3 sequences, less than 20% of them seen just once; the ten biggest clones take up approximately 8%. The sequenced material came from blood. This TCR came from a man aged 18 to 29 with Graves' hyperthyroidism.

CDR3 in amino acids: CATSSFRQGKNEKLFF. The CDR3 DNA reads as TGTGCCACCAGCTCCTTCAGACAGGGGAAAAATGAAAAACTGTTTTTT. The chain employs TRBV15 and TRBJ1-4, with TRBD1 identical over 8 bases. CDR3 length equals 16 residues. V shed 5 bases and J 5 bases; nucleotides not matched to a gene: 10. Germline assignment: CDR1 LNHNV and CDR2 YYDKDF (reference sequence).